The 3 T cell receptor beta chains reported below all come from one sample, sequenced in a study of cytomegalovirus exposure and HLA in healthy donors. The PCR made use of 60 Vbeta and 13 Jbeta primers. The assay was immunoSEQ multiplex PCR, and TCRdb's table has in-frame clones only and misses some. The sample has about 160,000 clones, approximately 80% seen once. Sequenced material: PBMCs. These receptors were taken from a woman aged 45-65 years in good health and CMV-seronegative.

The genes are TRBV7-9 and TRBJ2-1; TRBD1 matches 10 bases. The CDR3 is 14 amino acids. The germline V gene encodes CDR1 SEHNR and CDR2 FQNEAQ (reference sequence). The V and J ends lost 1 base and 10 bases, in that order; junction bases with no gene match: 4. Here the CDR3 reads CASSLGDRGNEQFF. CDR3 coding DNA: TGTGCCAGCAGCTTAGGGGACAGGGGTAACGAGCAGTTCTTC.

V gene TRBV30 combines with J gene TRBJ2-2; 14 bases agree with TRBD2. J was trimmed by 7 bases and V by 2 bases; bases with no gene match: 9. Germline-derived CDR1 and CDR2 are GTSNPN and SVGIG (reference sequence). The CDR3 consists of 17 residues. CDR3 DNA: TGTGCCTGGAGTTCCCGAGGACTAGCGGGAGGTCTCGGGGAGCTGTTTTTT. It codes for CAWSSRGLAGGLGELFF.

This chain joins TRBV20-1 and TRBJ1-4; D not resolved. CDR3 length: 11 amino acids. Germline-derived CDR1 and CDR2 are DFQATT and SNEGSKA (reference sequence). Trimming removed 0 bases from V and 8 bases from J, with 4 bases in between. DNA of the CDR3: TGCAGTGCTAGAGACTTGGAAAAACTGTTTTTT. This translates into CSARDLEKLFF.